This passage covers 10 T cell receptor beta chains from one sample sequenced in a study of blood T cell repertoires in COVID-19. The data were produced by immunoSEQ multiplex PCR, yet TCRdb's version contains in-frame clones alone and is incomplete. The repertoire holds about 80,000 clones, with around 90% as singletons. Sequences were obtained from peripheral blood. All receptors derive from a woman older than 75 with acute or convalescent COVID-19.

The chain carries TRBV12-5 and TRBJ1-2; weak D call: TRBD1 (6 bases). Per germline, CDR1 LGHNT and CDR2 FRNRAP. Between the trimmed V and J ends, which lost 1 base and 1 base, there was a span of 22 bases. The CDR3 is 19 residues long. The CDR3 DNA reads TGTGCTAGTGGTTTGGCCTCCGGGACATTTGAGACCTATAACTATGGCTACACCTTC. Amino acids: CASGLASGTFETYNYGYTF.

The rearrangement links TRBV28 to TRBJ1-2; weak D call: TRBD1 (6 bases). V shed 10 bases and J shed 4 bases, with 10 bases lying between them. The CDR3 loop spans 11 amino acids. CDR1 and CDR2 from the germline V gene are MDHEN and SYDVKM. The CDR3 loop reads CATDRSYGYTF. CDR3 bases: TGTGCCACCGACAGGTCCTATGGCTACACCTTC.

The CDR3 DNA follows: TGTGCCAGCAGCTTTGCGGGCGCCCCAGATACGCAGTATTTT. Protein sequence: CASSFAGAPDTQYF. The J gene is TRBJ2-3, the V gene TRBV7-3; possible D gene TRBD2, 5 bases. Germline V gene lookup returns CDR1 SGHTA and CDR2 FQGTGA. The CDR3 consists of 14 residues. V lost 3 bases, J lost 4 bases, and 11 bases lay in between.

The rearrangement joins TRBV5-1 to TRBJ2-7, with TRBD2 matching 7 bases. V dropped 2 bases and J dropped 0; count of bases not matched to a gene: 8. Looked up from germline, CDR1 is SGHRS and CDR2 is YFSETQ. The CDR3 extends over 16 amino acids. The CDR3 loop is CASSFASGPSSYEQYF. The CDR3, as DNA: TGCGCCAGCAGCTTTGCTAGCGGTCCGAGCTCCTACGAGCAGTACTTC.

The sample holds a few counts of this clone. This chain uses TRBV14 with TRBJ1-1; possible D gene TRBD1, 5 bases. Germline values: CDR1 SGHDN, CDR2 FVKESK. The CDR3 consists of 15 residues. V was shortened by 3 bases and J by 9 bases, with 20 bases between the two germline ends. The CDR3: CASSQYRDSPPKAFF. As DNA, the CDR3 is TGTGCCAGCAGCCAGTACCGGGACTCCCCTCCCAAAGCTTTCTTT.

This clone was seen once. CDR3 region: CSVTGQGANTQYF. The CDR3 coding sequence is TGCAGCGTCACGGGACAGGGGGCAAATACGCAGTATTTT. The V call is TRBV29-1, the J call TRBJ2-3; the match to TRBD1 covers 12 bases. This CDR3 has 13 residues. V lost 6 bases to trimming and J lost 7 bases; unmatched junction nucleotides: 5. From germline, CDR1 is SQVTM and CDR2 ANQGSEA.

V usage is TRBV6-6 and J usage is TRBJ1-1; perhaps TRBD1 as D (5 bases). The germline gives CDR1 MNHNY, CDR2 SVGAGI (reference sequence). The CDR3 runs to 11 residues. With 6 bases removed from V and 3 bases from J, the gap between germline ends came to 5 bases. CDR3 in amino acids: CASSRDTEAFF. Written as DNA, the CDR3 is TGTGCCAGCAGCAGGGACACTGAAGCTTTCTTT.

V is TRBV7-3 and J is TRBJ2-1, with D hard to call. This CDR3 has 13 amino acids. The germline gives CDR1 SGHTA, CDR2 FQGTGA. V was pared by 1 base and J by 7 bases, with 8 bases between. The CDR3 protein is CASSLSPGNEQFF. The CDR3 DNA sequence: TGTGCCAGCAGCTTAAGCCCGGGTAATGAGCAGTTCTTC.

The chain uses TRBV6-5 and TRBJ1-1, with TRBD1 matching over 9 bases. The length of the CDR3 is 16 residues. Germline CDR1 is MNHEY and CDR2 is SVGAGI. V gave up 4 bases and J gave up 4 bases; unmatched junction bases: 10. The CDR3 DNA sequence: TGTGCCAGCAGTTTAAGTGTCCCGACAGGGGGCACTGAAGCTTTCTTT. It is translated as CASSLSVPTGGTEAFF.

J is TRBJ1-1 and V is TRBV6-2 or TRBV6-3; 7 bases are a match to TRBD1. With 2 bases clipped from V and 6 bases from J, the junction kept 0 bases outside the gene matches. This CDR3 contains 12 residues. CDR1 MNHEY and CDR2 SVGEGT come from the germline V gene. CDR3 DNA: TGTGCCAGCAGTTACGACAGGGCTGAAGCTTTCTTT. Translated, it gives CASSYDRAEAFF.